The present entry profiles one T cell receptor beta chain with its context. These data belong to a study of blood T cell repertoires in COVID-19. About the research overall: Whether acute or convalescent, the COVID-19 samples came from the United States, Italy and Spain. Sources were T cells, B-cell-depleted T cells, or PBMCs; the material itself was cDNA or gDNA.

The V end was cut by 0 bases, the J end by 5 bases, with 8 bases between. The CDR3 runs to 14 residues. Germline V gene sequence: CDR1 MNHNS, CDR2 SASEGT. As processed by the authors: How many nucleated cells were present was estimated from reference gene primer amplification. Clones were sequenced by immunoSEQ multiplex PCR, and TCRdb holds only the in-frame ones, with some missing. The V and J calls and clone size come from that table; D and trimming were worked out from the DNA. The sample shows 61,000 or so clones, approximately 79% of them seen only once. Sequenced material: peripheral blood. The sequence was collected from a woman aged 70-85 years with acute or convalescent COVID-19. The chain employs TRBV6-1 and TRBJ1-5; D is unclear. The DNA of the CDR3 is TGTGCCAGCAGTGAAGCCGACACTGATCAGCCCCAGCATTTT. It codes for CASSEADTDQPQHF.